This section outlines one TCR beta chain sequence together with its context. Its antigen specificity is not known. No per-base quality is available; no much larger clone lies one base away. The sample comes from a study of T cell responses to AZD1222 COVID-19 vaccine (dated by TCRdb to the early 2020s). The study in broad terms: AZD1222 recipients with second doses at about 4 weeks or about 12 weeks were pooled, because spike-specific TCR depth and breadth did not differ between schedules. TCR sequencing was performed for approximately 240 trial participants, of whom 200 to 210 were given two doses of AZD1222 and approximately 25 were given two doses of MenACWY control vaccine. Enrollment into the trials was organized by age into subgroups of 18-55, 56-69 and 70-plus years, and those subgroups contained about 160, 30 and 59 TCR-sequenced participants, respectively.

The CDR3 regions of human TCRbeta chains were analyzed by immunosequencing. In the original analysis: TCRs in the repertoires were compared against a reference library of SARS-CoV-2-specific TCRs that had been generated with the MIRA antigen-specificity platform. Breadth was defined as the fraction of unique TCRs that were SARS-CoV-2-associated. Depth was defined as the fraction of total T cells that were SARS-CoV-2-associated. Using the MIRA data, each spike-specific TCR was assigned both to the spike region to which the TCR was reactive and to a CD4 or CD8 class. Log10-transformed breadth and depth values were compared by one-way ANOVA with Sidak's multiple comparisons tests. The clones in this table, taken by TCRdb from immuneACCESS, are in-frame only. Not every clone is retained; where verified, under half of the shortfall comes from an unresolved V gene, and the cause of the rest is unknown. Clone size and V and J calls were adopted from that table, with D and trimming inferred from the DNA. The sample data list over 150,000 clones, and roughly 90% of these were observed just once. The ten largest clones take up about 2.5% of the sample.

On the study overall, not on this receptor specifically: After two AZD1222 doses, both the breadth and the depth of spike-specific TCRs were significantly higher than at day 0 and than in MenACWY recipients. The 56-69-year group was small, and its depth increase did not reach significance, likely because of low power. Because no samples from the day 14 peak response were available, repertoires could be characterized only after the peak T cell response. Reportedly, close to half of the unique spike-specific TCRs recognized epitopes lying outside the regions that are mutated in the B.1.351 and B.1.1.7 variants. The vaccine-associated CD4 TCRs covered the entire spike protein, and the dominant responses fell in regions 160-218 and 743-854. Most participants were white British and females outnumbered males, and the authors suggested that clonal diversity may have been underestimated. Only five to seven AZD1222 recipients were SARS-CoV-2 seropositive at baseline, limiting conclusions about previously exposed vaccinees.

The time point label for this specimen denotes: baseline before first vaccination. Vaccinee samples were obtained from the UK trials COV001 and COV002, which included a single-blind randomized controlled phase 2/3 trial of AZD1222 (ChAdOx1 nCoV-19) in healthy adults. For TCRbeta chain sequencing, PBMC samples from trial participants were taken at day 0 and at day 28 after the second dose. CDR1 and CDR2 are read off the germline V gene as SGHTA and FQGNSA. The CDR3 starts with the cysteine, ends with the phenylalanine, and has 15 residues. The entry retains the CDR3 DNA only, 45 bases that are in frame from base 1. Trimming removed 1 base from V and 5 bases from J; the gene matches leave 4 bases unexplained.

The receptor chain draws on TRBV7-2 and TRBJ1-5; a stretch of 8 junction bases matches TRBD1. The clonotype comes from an adult in good health. The input for sequencing was peripheral blood, taken on day 0 of AZD1222 vaccination. The bases are TGTGCCAGCAGCTTAGGGGACAGGCGATATCAGCCCCAGCATTTT. Its protein product is CASSLGDRRYQPQHF.